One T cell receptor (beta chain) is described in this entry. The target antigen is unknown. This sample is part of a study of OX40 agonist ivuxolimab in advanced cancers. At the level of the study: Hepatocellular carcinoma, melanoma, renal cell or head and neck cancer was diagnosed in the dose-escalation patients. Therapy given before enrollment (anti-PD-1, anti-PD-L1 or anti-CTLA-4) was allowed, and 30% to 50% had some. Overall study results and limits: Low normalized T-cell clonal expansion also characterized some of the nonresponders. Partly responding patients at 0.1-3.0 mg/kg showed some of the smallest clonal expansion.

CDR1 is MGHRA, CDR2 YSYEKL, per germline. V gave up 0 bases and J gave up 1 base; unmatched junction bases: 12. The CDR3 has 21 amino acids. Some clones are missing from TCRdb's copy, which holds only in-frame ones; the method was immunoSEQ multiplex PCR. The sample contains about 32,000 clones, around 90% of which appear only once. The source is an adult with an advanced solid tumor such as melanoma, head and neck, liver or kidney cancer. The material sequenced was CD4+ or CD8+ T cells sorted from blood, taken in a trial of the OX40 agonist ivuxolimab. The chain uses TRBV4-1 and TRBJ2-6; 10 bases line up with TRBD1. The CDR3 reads CASSQDYAGTGEFSGANVLTF. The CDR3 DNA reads TGCGCCAGCAGCCAAGATTATGCCGGGACAGGGGAATTTTCTGGGGCCAACGTCCTGACTTTC.